This T cell receptor beta chain was captured in a study of CD8+CD57+ T cells in acquired aplastic anemia. Study background: The DNA of sorted CD4+ and CD8+ cells averaged roughly 3.2 ug. Study-level results: A significant difference in CD8+ Simpson's diversity between patients and controls was not found.

Those patients picked for sequencing had displayed CD8+CD57+ cell expansion on flow cytometry. Receipt of therapy had not occurred in any patient by the time of blood sampling. Regarding this clonotype: The target antigen is unknown. One junction end disagrees with the germline gene, perhaps due to a read error.

CDR3 size: 13 residues. Germline CDR1 ENHRY, CDR2 SYGVKD. Genomic DNA acted as the template from which TCR beta VDJ combination and CDR3 sequence profiling were carried out. TCRdb independently ran MiXCR on the reads; one entry per CDR3 protein. The sample shows under 350,000 distinct CDR3 sequences, roughly 53% of them seen only once. Sequencing used sorted CD4+, CD8+, or CD8+CD57+ T cells (not recorded which) from PBMCs. This receptor was taken from a human donor with aplastic anemia. The rearrangement joins TRBV10-3 to TRBJ2-7; weak D call: TRBD1 (5 bases). In DNA form, the CDR3 reads TGTGCCAGCAGTGAAGTCCCACAGGCGAAGCAGTACTTC. It is translated as CASSEVPQAKQYF.